This passage covers 32 T cell receptor beta chains from one sample sequenced in a study of shared clonotypes between healthy human individuals. The protocol was immunoSEQ multiplex PCR, while the TCRdb copy is restricted to in-frame clones and leaves out a portion. The repertoire holds roughly 2 million clones, with 85% to 95% as singletons. The sequenced material came from naive CD4+ T cells sorted from blood. Noted subset: CD45RA+ positively selected. The source is a man aged 18 to 35 in good health.

This chain connects TRBV5-4 to TRBJ2-5; D unclear. CDR3 length: 14 amino acids. The germline V and J ends were trimmed by 1 base and 3 bases, with 10 bases remaining between them. CDR1 is SGHNT, CDR2 YYREEE, per germline (reference sequence). CDR3 amino acids: CASSLSQREETQYF. The CDR3 bases are TGTGCCAGCAGCTTGAGTCAGCGAGAAGAGACCCAGTACTTC.

Comment on this clone: A much bigger clone sits one base away, suggesting this may be a read error. Other DNA sequences within the sample encode an identical CDR3. The chain couples TRBV5-8 to TRBJ2-7; no clear D gene. Germline V gives CDR1 SGHTS, CDR2 YDEGEE. This CDR3 has 11 residues. V was pared by 3 bases and J by 3 bases, with 4 bases between. The CDR3 reads CASSSFYEQYF. CDR3 bases: TGTGCCAGCAGCTCCTTCTACGAGCAGTACTTC.

Concerning this clone itself: Just one base apart from a much larger clone, this may be a read error. V usage is TRBV10-2 and J usage is TRBJ2-7; D possibly matches TRBD1 or TRBD2 (5 bases each). The germline V gene encodes CDR1 WSHSY and CDR2 SAAADI. CDR3 length: 14 residues. This CDR3 reads CASSKRDGSYERYF. Here the CDR3 DNA reads TGCGCCAGCAGTAAAAGGGACGGCTCCTACGAGCGGTACTTC.

The chain uses TRBV6-1 and TRBJ1-6; 10 bases fit TRBD1. Trimming at V came to 8 bases and at J to 3 bases, leaving 4 bases not matched to a gene. Germline V gives CDR1 MNHNS, CDR2 SASEGT. CDR3 length: 15 residues. The CDR3 spells CASQTGGNYNSPLHF. CDR3 DNA: TGTGCCAGCCAGACAGGGGGCAACTATAATTCACCCCTCCACTTT.

The CDR3 here is CASTREPNTGELFF. DNA of the CDR3: TGTGCCAGCACCCGGGAGCCCAACACCGGGGAGCTGTTTTTT. The chain is built from TRBV6-4 and TRBJ2-2; tentative D call: TRBD2 (6 bases). The germline V gene has CDR1 MRHNA and CDR2 SNTAGT. The V end lost 7 bases, the J end lost 2 bases, and 11 bases lay between the germline ends. This CDR3 is 14 amino acids long.

In the case of this clone: Other DNA sequences in this sample translate to the same CDR3. The chain links TRBV7-9 to TRBJ1-1; the D gene is possibly TRBD1 (5 bases). Trimming took 0 bases from V and 1 from J, leaving 9 bases between them. The CDR3 has 15 residues. Germline assignment: CDR1 SEHNR and CDR2 FQNEAQ (reference sequence). The CDR3 here is CASSLAKGPNTEAFF. Here the CDR3 DNA reads TGTGCCAGCAGCTTAGCGAAGGGGCCGAACACTGAAGCTTTCTTT.

This clone was seen once. This sequence joins TRBV6-6 and TRBJ2-1; D is possibly TRBD1 (6 bases). This CDR3 region has 15 residues. V was pared by 0 bases and J by 2 bases, with 8 bases between. Germline V gene data show CDR1 as MNHNY and CDR2 as SVGAGI (reference sequence). In nucleotides, the CDR3 is TGTGCCAGCAGTTACTCCGGACAGACCTACAATGAGCAGTTCTTC. Translation: CASSYSGQTYNEQFF.

The rearrangement links TRBV6-5 to TRBJ1-1, with a weak D call TRBD1 (6 bases). V gave up 4 bases and J gave up 4 bases, with 16 bases separating them. Germline loops: CDR1 MNHEY, CDR2 SVGAGI. The length of the CDR3 is 15 residues. The CDR3 reads CASSLRAGAGTEAFF. The CDR3 coding sequence is TGTGCCAGCAGTTTAAGGGCAGGGGCTGGCACTGAAGCTTTCTTT.

The chain carries TRBV2 and TRBJ1-4, with no clear D. Trimming took off 2 bases at V and 7 bases at J, with 11 bases between the two ends. The CDR3 loop spans 14 amino acids. Germline assignment: CDR1 SNHLY and CDR2 FYNNEI. The CDR3 nucleotides read TGTGCCAGCAGTGAATACCTCTCGGGTGAAAAACTGTTTTTT. Protein sequence: CASSEYLSGEKLFF.

The chain employs TRBV7-9 and TRBJ1-1; 7 nucleotides line up with TRBD1. CDR3 length equals 16 residues. Per germline, CDR1 SEHNR and CDR2 FQNEAQ (reference sequence). The ends lost 2 bases at V and 4 bases at J; junction bases unmatched: 10. In nucleotides, the CDR3 is TGTGCCAGCAGCTTATCAAAAATACAGGGGCTCACTGAAGCTTTCTTT. Translated: CASSLSKIQGLTEAFF. Full variable domain (remainder filled in from reference TRBV7-9 and TRBJ1-1): DTGVSQNPRHKITKRGQNVTFRCDPISEHNRLYWYRQTLGQGPEFLTYFQNEAQLEKSRLLSDRFSAERPKGSFSTLEIQRTEQGDSAMYLCASSLSKIQGLTEAFFGQGTRLTVV.

The chain joins TRBV5-1 to TRBJ1-1, with a tentative D call TRBD1 (5 bases). The CDR3 length is 13 residues. V shed 6 bases and J shed 1 base, with 10 bases lying between them. Germline CDR1 SGHRS, CDR2 YFSETQ. CDR3 sequence reads: CASMFDRNTEAFF. The CDR3 region has the DNA TGCGCCAGCATGTTCGACAGGAACACTGAAGCTTTCTTT. Together with reference TRBV5-1 and TRBJ1-1, the CDR3 gives the full variable domain: KAGVTQTPRYLIKTRGQQVTLSCSPISGHRSVSWYQQTPGQGLQFLFEYFSETQRNKGNFPGRFSGRQFSNSRSEMNVSTLELGDSALYLCASMFDRNTEAFFGQGTRLTVV.

The chain combines TRBV2 with TRBJ2-3, with a weak D call TRBD2 (5 bases). The CDR3 contains 13 residues. The V end was cut by 1 base, the J end by 8 bases, with 10 bases between. The germline V gene encodes CDR1 SNHLY and CDR2 FYNNEI. In nucleotides, the CDR3 is TGTGCCAGCAGTGAAGGTGGGAGAGGTACGCAGTATTTT. The encoded protein is CASSEGGRGTQYF. The entire variable domain, with the rest obtained from reference TRBV2 and TRBJ2-3, is as follows: EPEVTQTPSHQVTQMGQEVILRCVPISNHLYFYWYRQILGQKVEFLVSFYNNEISEKSEIFDDQFSVERPDGSNFTLKIRSTKLEDSAMYFCASSEGGRGTQYFGPGTRLTVL.

CDR3 amino acids: CAIDRSHEQYF. CDR3 nucleotide sequence: TGTGCCATAGACCGGTCCCACGAGCAGTACTTC. The V and J genes are TRBV10-3 and TRBJ2-7, with D unresolved. V was cut by 9 bases and J by 5 bases, with 11 bases left in between. This CDR3 is built from 11 residues. Germline V gene sequence: CDR1 ENHRY, CDR2 SYGVKD.

The chain carries TRBV7-2 and TRBJ2-7; D is possibly TRBD2 (6 bases). Trimming shortened V by 0 bases and J by 2 bases, and 23 bases separated the two germline ends. In germline, CDR1 is SGHTA, CDR2 FQGNSA. This CDR3 is built from 19 residues. CDR3 nucleotide sequence: TGTGCCAGCAGCTTAGCGATGGTGGGAGGTTCACAAACACCCTACGAGCAGTACTTC. The encoded protein is CASSLAMVGGSQTPYEQYF.

This chain uses TRBV18 with TRBJ2-7, with D perhaps matching TRBD1 (6 bases). CDR1 is KGHSH and CDR2 is LQKENI in the germline V gene. The CDR3 is 15 residues long. Trimming cost V 6 bases and J 0 bases, with 15 bases left between them. CDR3 in amino acids: CASSLGQTSSYEQYF. CDR3 sequence (DNA): TGTGCCAGCTCCCTCGGACAGACGAGCTCCTACGAGCAGTACTTC. The full variable domain, rest sourced from reference TRBV18 and TRBJ2-7, is NAGVMQNPRHLVRRRGQEARLRCSPMKGHSHVYWYRQLPEEGLKFMVYLQKENIIDESGMPKERFSAEFPKEGPSILRIQQVVRGDSAAYFCASSLGQTSSYEQYFGPGTRLTVT.

This chain connects TRBV5-1 to TRBJ1-5; tentatively, D is TRBD1 (5 bases). CDR1 is SGHRS and CDR2 is YFSETQ in the germline V gene. Deletions cut 4 bases from V and 0 bases from J, with 11 bases between. The CDR3 is made up of 15 amino acids. The CDR3 nucleotides read TGCGCCAGCAGCCCCTGGGGGAATAGCAATCAGCCCCAGCATTTT. Encoded protein: CASSPWGNSNQPQHF. Using reference TRBV5-1 and TRBJ1-5 for the parts outside the CDR3, the full variable domain is KAGVTQTPRYLIKTRGQQVTLSCSPISGHRSVSWYQQTPGQGLQFLFEYFSETQRNKGNFPGRFSGRQFSNSRSEMNVSTLELGDSALYLCASSPWGNSNQPQHFGDGTRLSIL.

This chain joins TRBV11-2 and TRBJ2-3; the match to TRBD2 covers 9 bases. CDR3 length: 15 amino acids. CDR1 is SGHAT, CDR2 FQNNGV, per germline. The V gene end was trimmed by 5 bases and the J gene end by 2 bases; junction bases not matched to a gene: 5. CDR3: CASSPRGGDTDTQYF. The DNA of the CDR3 is TGTGCCAGCAGCCCGCGGGGGGGCGACACAGATACGCAGTATTTT.

Remarks on this clone: Other DNA sequences in the sample encode the same CDR3. The V call is TRBV28, the J call TRBJ1-5; D not certain. Germline CDR1 is MDHEN and CDR2 is SYDVKM. Trimming took off 6 bases at V and 2 bases at J, with 5 bases between the two ends. This CDR3 is built from 12 residues. The CDR3 protein is CASRPGNQPQHF. The DNA for the CDR3 is TGTGCCAGCAGACCCGGCAATCAGCCCCAGCATTTT.

The chain is built from TRBV7-2 and TRBJ1-5; D possibly corresponds to TRBD1 (5 bases). V was trimmed by 1 base and J by 3 bases, leaving 16 bases between them. Germline V gives CDR1 SGHTA, CDR2 FQGNSA. The CDR3 is 17 residues long. The CDR3 protein is CASSLVDGRGLNQPQHF. Written as DNA, the CDR3 is TGTGCCAGCAGCTTAGTGGACGGAAGGGGACTCAATCAGCCCCAGCATTTT.

The gene calls are TRBV7-2 and TRBJ2-2; no clear D gene. The CDR3 covers 13 residues. In germline, CDR1 is SGHTA, CDR2 FQGNSA. The ends were cut back, 3 bases at V and 1 base at J, with 3 bases in the middle. CDR3 nucleotides: TGTGCCAGCAGCTTCCGGAACACCGGGGAGCTGTTTTTT. This codes for CASSFRNTGELFF. Looking up the rest from reference TRBV7-2 and TRBJ2-2 gives the full variable domain: GAGVSQSPSNKVTEKGKDVELRCDPISGHTALYWYRQSLGQGLEFLIYFQGNSAPDKSGLPSDRFSAERTGGSVSTLTIQRTQQEDSAVYLCASSFRNTGELFFGEGSRLTVL.

In its sample, this clone was seen a few times. The V gene is TRBV11-2, the J gene TRBJ2-1; possibly TRBD1 for D (5 bases). The CDR3 runs 12 residues. V lost 1 base to trimming and J lost 8 bases, with 6 bases between them. Looked up from germline, CDR1 is SGHAT and CDR2 is FQNNGV. The chain's CDR3 is CASSLAGYEQFF. The CDR3 bases are TGTGCCAGCAGCTTAGCAGGGTATGAGCAGTTCTTC.

The chain uses TRBV28 and TRBJ1-1, with D tentatively TRBD1 (6 bases). CDR3 length: 14 residues. V lost 4 bases and J 1 base, leaving 10 bases between the germline ends. From germline, CDR1 is MDHEN and CDR2 SYDVKM. The DNA for the CDR3 is TGTGCCAGCAGTTGGGGGACAACGAACACTGAAGCTTTCTTT. The encoded protein is CASSWGTTNTEAFF.

CDR3 nucleotides: TGTGCCAGCAGCCGAACTGGCACAGATACGCAGTATTTT. It is translated as CASSRTGTDTQYF. This chain connects TRBV7-9 to TRBJ2-3, with D unclear. The V gene's germline CDR1 is SEHNR and CDR2 FQNEAQ (reference sequence). V was clipped by 5 bases and J by 1 base, with 7 bases between them. The CDR3 has 13 residues.

J is TRBJ2-2 and V is TRBV13; 10 bases align to TRBD2. Looked up from germline, CDR1 is PRHDT and CDR2 is FYEKMQ (reference sequence). V lost 5 bases and J lost 7; bases outside the gene matches: 10. This CDR3 comprises 16 residues. CDR3 nucleotides: TGTGCCAGCAGCGGTGGACTAGCGGTCGGAGGCGGGGAGCTGTTTTTT. This sequence encodes CASSGGLAVGGGELFF.

Comments on this clone: This could be a read error, since a much larger clone is one nucleotide away. Other DNA sequences from this sample encode an identical CDR3 as well. This sequence joins TRBV11-2 and TRBJ2-7, with unresolved D. The length of the CDR3 is 11 residues. V lost 3 bases, J lost 0 bases, and 0 bases lay in between. Germline CDR1 and CDR2: SGHAT and FQNNGV. CDR3 in DNA: TGTGCCAGCAGCTTCTCCTACGAGCAGTACTTC. It translates to CASSFSYEQYF. Using reference TRBV11-2 and TRBJ2-7 for the parts outside the CDR3, the full variable domain is EAGVAQSPRYKIIEKRQSVAFWCNPISGHATLYWYQQILGQGPKLLIQFQNNGVVDDSQLPKDRFSAERLKGVDSTLKIQPAKLEDSAVYLCASSFSYEQYFGPGTRLTVT.

The genes are TRBV7-8 and TRBJ1-2; D remains unclear. Germline V CDR1 and CDR2: SGHVS, FQNEAQ. The CDR3 is 14 amino acids. Trimming took 5 bases from V and 5 from J, leaving 15 bases between them. The CDR3, as DNA: TGTGCCAGCAGCGCACGTCCCGCAGGATATGGCTACACCTTC. Translated, it gives CASSARPAGYGYTF.

The chain combines TRBV6-5 with TRBJ1-4, with a weak D call TRBD1 (5 bases). The CDR3 is 11 residues long. V was shortened by 8 bases and J by 7 bases, with 8 bases between the two germline ends. Germline V gives CDR1 MNHEY, CDR2 SVGAGI. CDR3 protein: CASGGGEKLFF. The CDR3 DNA follows: TGTGCCAGCGGTGGGGGTGAAAAACTGTTTTTT.

J is TRBJ2-3 and V is TRBV19; 8 bases match TRBD1. Per the germline V gene, CDR1 is LNHDA and CDR2 is SQIVND (reference sequence). The CDR3 is made up of 15 amino acids. The V gene end was trimmed by 5 bases and the J gene end by 4 bases; junction bases not matched to a gene: 8. The CDR3 bases are TGTGCCAGTAGTCCCAGGACAGGGTCTGCAGATACGCAGTATTTT. This translates into CASSPRTGSADTQYF. The full variable domain, its missing parts supplied by reference TRBV19 and TRBJ2-3, is DGGITQSPKYLFRKEGQNVTLSCEQNLNHDAMYWYRQDPGQGLRLIYYSQIVNDFQKGDIAEGYSVSREKKESFPLTVTSAQKNPTAFYLCASSPRTGSADTQYFGPGTRLTVL.

The chain employs TRBV5-1 and TRBJ2-2, with D possibly being TRBD1 (6 bases). Germline CDR1 reads SGHRS; CDR2 reads YFSETQ. With 1 base removed from V and 4 bases from J, the gap between germline ends came to 11 bases. CDR3 length equals 15 residues. The CDR3 loop is CASSLTGMGTGELFF. CDR3 coding DNA: TGCGCCAGCAGCTTGACAGGGATGGGCACCGGGGAGCTGTTTTTT.

This CDR3 is CASSDDRYSYEQYF. The CDR3 DNA is TGTGCCAGCAGTGATGATAGGTACTCCTACGAGCAGTACTTC. This chain joins TRBV2 and TRBJ2-7, with D unresolved. The germline CDR1 and CDR2 sequences are SNHLY and FYNNEI. The CDR3 is 14 residues long. With 3 bases removed from V and 0 bases from J, the gap between germline ends came to 9 bases.

The gene calls are TRBV2 and TRBJ2-7, with D tentatively TRBD1 or TRBD2 (7 bases each). Germline V CDR1 and CDR2: SNHLY, FYNNEI. The V gene lost 4 bases and the J gene lost 3 bases, with 13 bases spanning the gap. This CDR3 contains 14 residues. For the CDR3, the DNA is TGTGCCAGCAGTGGTCAGGGGGGGTTCTACGAGCAGTACTTC. Protein sequence: CASSGQGGFYEQYF.

This chain uses TRBV25-1 with TRBJ2-3, with 8 bases fitting TRBD2. V was pared by 2 bases and J by 6 bases, with 13 bases of the junction left unmatched. The length of the CDR3 is 17 residues. Germline CDR1 reads MGHDK; CDR2 reads SYGVNS. This chain's CDR3 is CASSEPGLGPSRDTQYF. The CDR3 DNA sequence: TGTGCCAGCAGTGAACCGGGACTAGGGCCTTCACGGGATACGCAGTATTTT.